A single T cell receptor beta chain is shown here with its context. What it binds is unknown. This CDR3 is built from 15 residues. Germline CDR1 and CDR2: SNHLY and FYNNEI. Trimming shortened V by 10 bases and J by 8 bases, and 23 bases separated the two germline ends. A multiplex PCR was run with 60 Vbeta primers and 13 Jbeta primers. Assay: immunoSEQ multiplex PCR; the TCRdb copy retains only in-frame clones and omits some. In total, the table holds around 50,000 clones. This entry is derived from a study of cytomegalovirus exposure and HLA in healthy donors. General study findings and limits: In a later analysis, donors in an Asian-associated ancestry cluster reportedly had fewer N-insertions in productive TCRs than the cohort mean. Data from an earlier analysis indicated that most TCR beta V segments were productive either about 87% or about 30% of the time. Among TCR beta chains of equal frequency, HLA-associated ones were more clonally expanded in a later analysis.

Sequencing was carried out using PBMCs. The chain is built from TRBV2 and TRBJ1-4; D unresolved. This sequence was found in a male donor in good health and CMV-seropositive. In DNA, the CDR3 is TGTGCCACCCAACCCCTGGAGGGAGTAGGGGAAAAACTGTTTTTT. It encodes CATQPLEGVGEKLFF.